This TCR beta chain was captured by sequencing in a study of PD-1 blockade in classical Hodgkin lymphoma (dated by TCRdb to 2020 to 2021). Broadly, across the study: Nivolumab dosing was 3 mg/kg intravenously every 2 weeks, continuing until either disease progression or unacceptable toxicity. To define a peripheral blood immune signature of response to PD-1 blockade in classical Hodgkin lymphoma, the study combined TCR beta sequencing with CyTOF.

Spanning cysteine to phenylalanine, the CDR3 consists of 13 amino acids. Just the 39-base CDR3 DNA is kept, in frame starting at base 1. Reading the germline V gene gives CDR1 MGHDK and CDR2 SYGVNS. Trimming removed 3 bases from V and 9 bases from J, leaving 12 bases between the germline ends. The time point label for this specimen denotes: cycle 4 day 1 (C4D1), after 5 to 7 weeks of nivolumab. Every trial patient had relapsed following autologous stem cell transplantation, and prior brentuximab vedotin exposure was what differed among cohorts A, B and C. The trial cohort was composed of 55 to 65 patients with relapsed/refractory classical Hodgkin lymphoma, for whom complete response, partial response or progressive disease was recorded as best overall response. Single-agent nivolumab was administered to trial patients in the multi-cohort phase II CheckMate 205 trial. An independent review committee assessed best overall response by applying the 2007 International Working Group response criteria. Trial PBMCs were collected immediately before nivolumab initiation (C1D1) and during therapy at cycle 2 day 1 and cycle 4 day 1. After peripheral blood was drawn into 8 mL Vacutainer Cell Preparation Tubes, PBMCs were isolated by centrifugation and then cryopreserved.

Beyond this particular receptor, the publication reports: Diversity was lower in patients who began nivolumab less than 1 year after ASCT, so these patients were left out of later analyses to avoid confounding by immune reconstitution. Only a single clinical trial cohort was studied, and what caused the repertoire differences, possibly disease activity or prior therapy, remained undefined. Trial patients achieving complete response had baseline diversity similar to newly diagnosed patients, whereas partial responders and progressors had significantly lower diversity. Newly diagnosed patients were reported to have lower baseline TCR diversity than healthy donors, and relapsed/refractory patients were reported to have lower baseline TCR diversity still. CD4+ but not CD8+ TCR diversity rose significantly by C4D1 (p=0.0027 vs p=0.16), most apparent in complete responders (p=0.02).

The Qiagen DNeasy kit was used to extract genomic DNA both from unsorted PBMCs and from the negatively selected CD4+ and CD8+ fractions. TCR beta CDR3 regions were amplified by immunoSEQ multiplex PCR using primers annealing to V and J segments. Amplification bias was minimized using a synthetic immune receptor repertoire, and residual bias was removed computationally after sequencing. The study's own analysis went as follows. Custom Python scripts were used to quantify repertoire diversity as the Shannon entropy index. The unsorted, CD4+ and CD8+ repertoires were each analyzed separately, with the exception of combined analyses, where CD4+ and CD8+ sequences were merged in silico. A clone was considered expanded if an increase in frequency of at least 2-fold after treatment relative to C1D1 was found, and a pseudocount of 0.5 was applied to clones undetected at baseline. Clones with 0 or 1 copy at C1D1 were defined as singleton clones, while clones with 2 or more copies were defined as non-singleton clones. Clones expanded in unsorted samples were labelled as CD4+, CD8+ or unknown by matching protein sequences in sorted samples from the same patient. Wilcoxon tests were applied to paired samples to test diversity changes from C1D1 to C4D1. TCRdb stores this immuneACCESS table with in-frame sequences only. Part of the clones is absent; in the studies checked, under half of the shortfall reflects unresolved V genes, and no reason is known for the rest. D and trimming come from the DNA, and the V and J calls and clone size come from that table. The sample table contains roughly 49,000 clones; only one count was recorded for 90% of them. About 15% of the sample is held by the ten biggest clonotypes.

A word on this clone: Its antigen is currently not known. Base qualities are not provided; no much larger clone lies one nucleotide away.

This sequence originates from a human donor with classical Hodgkin lymphoma. The sequence is built from TRBV25-1 and TRBJ2-1; no D segment can be confidently identified. The source was peripheral blood mononuclear cells (PBMCs), collected before the fourth cycle of nivolumab. The nucleotide sequence is given as TGTGCCAGCAGTGATTTAGCATCGTCTGAGCAGTTCTTC. It specifies CASSDLASSEQFF.